This T cell receptor (beta chain) was sequenced for a study of OX40 agonist ivuxolimab in advanced cancers. With regard to this clone: Its antigen is currently unknown.

Using immunoSEQ multiplex PCR, the repertoire was profiled, and TCRdb retains in-frame clones only, with some absent. The sample carries about 110,000 clones, approximately 90% recorded once. Points from the study as a whole: Clones of CD4+ and CD8+ blood T cells grew by week 6 at doses of 0.1 to 3.0 mg/kg. Researchers did not determine the expanded peripheral T cells' antigen specificity. Among the lowest peripheral clonal expansion occurred in 0.1-3.0 mg/kg partial responders.

CDR3 length equals 14 residues. Germline V lookup: CDR1 MNHEY, CDR2 SMNVEV (reference sequence). V dropped 6 bases and J dropped 0; count of bases not matched to a gene: 5. Sequences were derived from CD4+ or CD8+ T cells sorted from blood, sampled in a trial of the OX40 agonist ivuxolimab. The sequence derives from an adult with an advanced solid tumor such as melanoma, head and neck, liver or kidney cancer. V is TRBV27 and J is TRBJ2-7; the match to TRBD1 covers 7 bases. CDR3 nucleotides: TGTGCCAGCAGACTACAGGGGACCTCCTACGAGCAGTACTTC. Amino acids: CASRLQGTSYEQYF.